Below, one TCR beta chain is given with its context. Antigen unknown. From the 5' RACE reads, TCRdb called clonotypes with MiXCR, one entry per CDR3 protein. The sample contains about 250,000 distinct CDR3 sequences, just over 15% of which appear only once. The data derive from a study of T-cell memory formation after mild COVID-19. Notes on the study in general: The appearance of some responding clones in pre-infection memory suggested that cross-reactive memory joined.

The CDR3 has 15 amino acids. Trimming at V came to 3 bases and at J to 2 bases, leaving 3 bases not matched to a gene. Germline CDR1 LGHDT, CDR2 YNNKEL (reference sequence). The V gene is TRBV3-1, the J gene TRBJ2-7, with 11 bases lining up with TRBD1. The specimen was PBMCs or a T cell subset sorted from them (not recorded which). This clonotype was obtained from an adult woman who had mild COVID-19 (a few samples of this study predate the infection). Cell type and time point are not known. CDR3 region: CASSHGTGGTYEQYF. The CDR3, as DNA: TGTGCCAGCAGCCATGGGACAGGGGGAACCTACGAGCAGTACTTC.